This TCR beta chain was captured in a study of blood T cell repertoires in COVID-19. This clone was picked up one time. The CDR3 has 14 amino acids. With 3 bases clipped from V and 7 bases from J, the junction kept 4 bases outside the gene matches. The germline V gene encodes CDR1 LNHDA and CDR2 SQIVND (reference sequence). Profiling relied on immunoSEQ multiplex PCR, and the TCRdb table lists in-frame clones only, not all of them. The sample has about 130,000 clones, around 87% seen once. This receptor was obtained from a woman in her sixties with acute or convalescent COVID-19. The chain recombines TRBV19 with TRBJ1-5, with TRBD1 matching over 9 bases. The sequencing input was peripheral blood. CDR3 amino acids: CASSIVTGGQPQHF. The CDR3 DNA reads TGTGCCAGTAGTATTGTCACAGGGGGCCAGCCCCAGCATTTT.